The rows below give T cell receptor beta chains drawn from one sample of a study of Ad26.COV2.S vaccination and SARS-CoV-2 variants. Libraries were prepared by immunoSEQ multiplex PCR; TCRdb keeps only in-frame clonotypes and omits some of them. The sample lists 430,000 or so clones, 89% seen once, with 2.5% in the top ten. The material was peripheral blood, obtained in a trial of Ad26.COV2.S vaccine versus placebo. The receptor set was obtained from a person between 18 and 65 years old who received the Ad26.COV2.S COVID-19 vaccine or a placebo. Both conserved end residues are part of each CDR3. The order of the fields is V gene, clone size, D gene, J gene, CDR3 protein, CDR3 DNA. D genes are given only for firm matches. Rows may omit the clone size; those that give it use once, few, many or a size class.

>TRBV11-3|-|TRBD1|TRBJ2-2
CASSLGDRVRIGTGELFF
TGTGCCAGCAGCTTAGGGGACAGGGTCCGTATCGGTACCGGGGAGCTGTTTTTT
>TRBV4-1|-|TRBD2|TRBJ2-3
CASSQGRTSGSADTQYF
TGCGCCAGCAGCCAAGGAAGGACTAGCGGGAGTGCAGATACGCAGTATTTT
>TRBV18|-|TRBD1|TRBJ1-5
CASSPTTGGQPQHF
TGTGCCAGCTCACCGACGACAGGGGGTCAGCCCCAGCATTTT
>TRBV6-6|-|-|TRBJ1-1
CASAPQGMHTEAFF
TGTGCCAGCGCCCCGCAGGGTATGCACACTGAAGCTTTCTTT
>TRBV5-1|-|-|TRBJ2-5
CASGNRVGETQYF
TGCGCCAGCGGAAACAGGGTTGGAGAGACCCAGTACTTC
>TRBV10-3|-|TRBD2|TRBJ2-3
CAIRGTSGRVGTDTQYF
TGTGCCATCAGAGGGACTAGCGGGAGGGTCGGCACAGATACGCAGTATTTT
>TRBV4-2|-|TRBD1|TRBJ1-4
CASSPPGDRGNEKLFF
TGTGCCAGCAGCCCCCCCGGGGACAGGGGAAATGAAAAACTGTTTTTT
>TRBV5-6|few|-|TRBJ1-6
CASSLRDTALHF
TGTGCCAGCAGCTTAAGGGACACAGCCCTCCACTTT
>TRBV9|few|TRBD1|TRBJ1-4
CASSVGPGGEKLFF
TGTGCCAGCAGCGTAGGACCAGGGGGTGAAAAACTGTTTTTT
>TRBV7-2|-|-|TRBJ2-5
CASSLGGAGQETQYF
TGTGCCAGCAGCTTAGGGGGAGCGGGCCAAGAGACCCAGTACTTC
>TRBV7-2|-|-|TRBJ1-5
CASSLEAGLSNQPQHF
TGTGCCAGCAGCTTAGAGGCAGGACTTAGCAATCAGCCCCAGCATTTT
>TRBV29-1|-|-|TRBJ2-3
CSVPKAGIADTQYF
TGCAGCGTTCCCAAGGCAGGGATTGCAGATACGCAGTATTTT
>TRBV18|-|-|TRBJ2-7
CASSPTTGTEQYF
TGTGCCAGCTCTCCTACCACAGGGACCGAGCAGTACTTC
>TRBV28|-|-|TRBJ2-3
CASSLEGEGTDTQYF
TGTGCCAGCAGTTTAGAGGGCGAAGGCACAGATACGCAGTATTTT
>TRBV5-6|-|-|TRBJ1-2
CASSFPHGDGYTF
TGTGCCAGCAGCTTTCCACACGGAGATGGCTACACCTTC
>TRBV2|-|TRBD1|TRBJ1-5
CAGTGDGAQPQHF
TGTGCCGGGACAGGGGATGGGGCTCAGCCCCAGCATTTT
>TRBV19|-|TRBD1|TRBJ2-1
CASSKQGQGAWNEQFF
TGTGCCAGTAGTAAACAGGGACAGGGGGCATGGAATGAGCAGTTCTTC
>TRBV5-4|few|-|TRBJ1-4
CAARSGNMANEKLFF
TGTGCCGCCCGCTCCGGGAACATGGCTAATGAAAAACTGTTTTTT
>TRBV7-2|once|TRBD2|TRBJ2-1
CASSRWTSGRMDEQFF
TGTGCCAGCAGCCGCTGGACTAGCGGGAGAATGGATGAGCAGTTCTTC
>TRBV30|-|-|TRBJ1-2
CAWSPPSTLRGYTF
TGTGCCTGGAGTCCACCTTCGACCTTGCGGGGCTACACCTTC